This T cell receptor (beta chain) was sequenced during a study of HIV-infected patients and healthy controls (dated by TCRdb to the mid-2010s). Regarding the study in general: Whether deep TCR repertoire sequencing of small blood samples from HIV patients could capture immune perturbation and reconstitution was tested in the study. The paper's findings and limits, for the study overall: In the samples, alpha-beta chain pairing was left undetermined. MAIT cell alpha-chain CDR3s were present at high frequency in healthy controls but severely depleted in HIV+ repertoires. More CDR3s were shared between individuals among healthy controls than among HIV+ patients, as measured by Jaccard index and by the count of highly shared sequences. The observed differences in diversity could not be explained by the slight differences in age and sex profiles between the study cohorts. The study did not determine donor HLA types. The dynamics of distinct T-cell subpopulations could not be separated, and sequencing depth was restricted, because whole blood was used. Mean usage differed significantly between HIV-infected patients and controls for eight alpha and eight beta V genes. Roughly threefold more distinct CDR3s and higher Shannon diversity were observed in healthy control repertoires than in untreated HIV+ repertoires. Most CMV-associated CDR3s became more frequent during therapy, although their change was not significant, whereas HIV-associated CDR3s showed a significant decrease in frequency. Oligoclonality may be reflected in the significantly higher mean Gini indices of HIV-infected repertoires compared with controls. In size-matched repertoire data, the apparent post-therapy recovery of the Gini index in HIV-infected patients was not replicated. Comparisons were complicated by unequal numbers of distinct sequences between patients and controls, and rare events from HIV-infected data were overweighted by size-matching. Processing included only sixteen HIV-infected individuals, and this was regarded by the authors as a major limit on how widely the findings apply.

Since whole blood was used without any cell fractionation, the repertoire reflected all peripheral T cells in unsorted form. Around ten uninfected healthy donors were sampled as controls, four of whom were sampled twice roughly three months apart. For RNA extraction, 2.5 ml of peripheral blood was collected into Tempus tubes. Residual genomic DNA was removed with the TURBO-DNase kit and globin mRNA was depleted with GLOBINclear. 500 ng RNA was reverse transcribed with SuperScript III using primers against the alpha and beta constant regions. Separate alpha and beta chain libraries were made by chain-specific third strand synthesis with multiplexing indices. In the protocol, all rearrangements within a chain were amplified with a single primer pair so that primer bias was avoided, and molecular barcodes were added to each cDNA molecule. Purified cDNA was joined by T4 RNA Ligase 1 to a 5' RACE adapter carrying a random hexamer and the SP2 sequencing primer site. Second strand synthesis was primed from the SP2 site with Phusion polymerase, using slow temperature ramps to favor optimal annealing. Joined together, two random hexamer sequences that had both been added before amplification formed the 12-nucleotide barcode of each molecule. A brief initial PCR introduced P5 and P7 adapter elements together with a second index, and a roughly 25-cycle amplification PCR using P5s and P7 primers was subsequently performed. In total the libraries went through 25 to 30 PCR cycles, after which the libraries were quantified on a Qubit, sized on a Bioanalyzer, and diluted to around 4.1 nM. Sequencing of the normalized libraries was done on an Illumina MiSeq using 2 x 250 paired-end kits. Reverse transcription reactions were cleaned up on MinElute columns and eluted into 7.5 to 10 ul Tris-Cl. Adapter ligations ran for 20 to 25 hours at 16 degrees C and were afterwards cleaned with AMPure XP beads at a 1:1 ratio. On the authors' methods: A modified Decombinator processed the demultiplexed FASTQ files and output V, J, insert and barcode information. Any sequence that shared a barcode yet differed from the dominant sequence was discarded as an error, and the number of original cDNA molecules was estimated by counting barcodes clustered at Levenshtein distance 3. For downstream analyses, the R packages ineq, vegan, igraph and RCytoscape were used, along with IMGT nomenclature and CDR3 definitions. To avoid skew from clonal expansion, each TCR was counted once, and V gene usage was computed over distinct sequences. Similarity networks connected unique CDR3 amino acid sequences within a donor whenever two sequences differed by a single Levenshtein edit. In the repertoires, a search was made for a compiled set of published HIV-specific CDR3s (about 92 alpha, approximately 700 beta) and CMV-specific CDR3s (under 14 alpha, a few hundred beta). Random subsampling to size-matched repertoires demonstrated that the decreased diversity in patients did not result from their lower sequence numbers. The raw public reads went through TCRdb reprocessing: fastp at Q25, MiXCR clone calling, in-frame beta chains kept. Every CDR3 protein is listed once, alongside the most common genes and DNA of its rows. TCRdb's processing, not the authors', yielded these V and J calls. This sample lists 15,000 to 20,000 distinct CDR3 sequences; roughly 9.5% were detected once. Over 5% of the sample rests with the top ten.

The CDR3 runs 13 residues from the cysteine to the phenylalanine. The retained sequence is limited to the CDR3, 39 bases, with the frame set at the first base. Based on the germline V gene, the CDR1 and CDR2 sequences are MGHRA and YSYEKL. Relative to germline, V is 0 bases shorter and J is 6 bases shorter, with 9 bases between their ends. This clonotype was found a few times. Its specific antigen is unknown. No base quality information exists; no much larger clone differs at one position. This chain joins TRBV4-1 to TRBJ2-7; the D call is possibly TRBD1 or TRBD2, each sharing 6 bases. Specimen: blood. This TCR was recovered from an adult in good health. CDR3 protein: CASSQERGAEQYF. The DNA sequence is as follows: TGCGCCAGCAGCCAAGAAAGGGGGGCCGAGCAGTACTTC.